A selection of T cell receptor beta chains follows, all from one sample in a study of T cell clones after liver transplantation. TCRdb keeps only in-frame clones here, not all; method: immunoSEQ multiplex PCR. The sample comprises some 61,000 clones, roughly 71% of which are singletons, and more than 7.5% rests with the top ten. The material sequenced was CD4+ T cells from blood, taken at the 22-month timepoint. The receptors derive from a human patient who received a liver transplant. Some T cells may be provided by the graft donor. CDR3s include the opening cysteine and the closing phenylalanine or tryptophan. Fields, in order: V gene, clone size, J gene, CDR3 length, D gene, CDR3 protein, CDR3 DNA. The D gene is left open where the match is weak. Clone size, where shown, is once, few, many, or a class for clones that have expanded.

V: TRBV21-1
size: .
J: TRBJ2-7
length: 16
D: .
CDR3: CASSKERASGGYEQYF
DNA: TGTGCCAGCAGCAAAGAAAGGGCTAGCGGGGGCTACGAGCAGTACTTC

V: TRBV12-5
size: few
J: TRBJ2-7
length: 14
D: TRBD1
CDR3: CASGPWDRPYEQYF
DNA: TGTGCTAGTGGTCCATGGGACAGGCCATACGAGCAGTACTTC

V: TRBV18
size: .
J: TRBJ1-2
length: 14
D: .
CDR3: CASSPENMGHGYTF
DNA: TGTGCCAGCTCACCAGAGAACATGGGGCATGGCTACACCTTC

V: TRBV19
size: .
J: TRBJ1-2
length: 15
D: TRBD1
CDR3: CASRDRGVTWDGYTF
DNA: TGTGCCAGTAGGGACAGGGGTGTAACGTGGGATGGCTACACCTTC

V: TRBV19
size: .
J: TRBJ2-6
length: 18
D: TRBD1
CDR3: CASTKDRPQSSGANVLTF
DNA: TGTGCCAGTACCAAGGACAGGCCACAAAGCTCTGGGGCCAACGTCCTGACTTTC

V: TRBV6-6
size: .
J: TRBJ2-2
length: 16
D: TRBD2
CDR3: CASSYRRGGNTGELFF
DNA: TGTGCCAGCAGTTACCGGCGGGGGGGGAACACCGGGGAGCTGTTTTTT

V: TRBV7-9
size: .
J: TRBJ1-2
length: 15
D: .
CDR3: CASSVADGQYYGYTF
DNA: TGTGCCAGCAGCGTAGCGGATGGGCAGTACTATGGCTACACCTTC

V: TRBV9
size: few
J: TRBJ2-7
length: 15
D: TRBD1
CDR3: CASSVSGTGDSEQYF
DNA: TGTGCCAGCAGCGTCTCCGGGACAGGGGACAGCGAGCAGTACTTC

V: TRBV9
size: .
J: TRBJ2-1
length: 16
D: TRBD2
CDR3: CASSVSSGRTYNEQFF
DNA: TGTGCCAGCAGCGTATCTAGCGGGCGAACCTACAATGAGCAGTTCTTC

V: TRBV27
size: .
J: TRBJ2-6
length: 16
D: .
CDR3: CASSRIQGSGANVLTF
DNA: TGTGCCAGCAGTAGAATACAGGGCTCTGGGGCCAACGTCCTGACTTTC

V: TRBV5-6
size: .
J: TRBJ2-2
length: 16
D: .
CDR3: CASSAGTGRFTGELFF
DNA: TGTGCCAGCAGCGCCGGGACTGGAAGGTTCACCGGGGAGCTGTTTTTT

V: TRBV5-6
size: once
J: TRBJ2-5
length: 14
D: TRBD2
CDR3: CASSSLAGGETQYF
DNA: TGTGCCAGCAGCTCCCTAGCGGGGGGGGAGACCCAGTACTTC

V: TRBV28
size: .
J: TRBJ2-7
length: 13
D: .
CDR3: CASFHGGSYEQYF
DNA: TGTGCCAGCTTTCACGGTGGGTCCTACGAGCAGTACTTC

V: TRBV11-2
size: .
J: TRBJ2-3
length: 14
D: .
CDR3: CASSPNPQTDTQYF
DNA: TGTGCCAGCAGCCCAAACCCGCAAACCGATACGCAGTATTTT

V: TRBV18
size: .
J: TRBJ1-6
length: 12
D: .
CDR3: CASSEGVSPLHF
DNA: TGTGCCAGCTCAGAGGGTGTCTCACCCCTCCACTTT

V: TRBV7-2
size: .
J: TRBJ2-1
length: 16
D: .
CDR3: CASSFRGAPSYNEQFF
DNA: TGTGCCAGCAGCTTTAGGGGGGCACCCTCCTACAATGAGCAGTTCTTC

V: TRBV30
size: .
J: TRBJ2-3
length: 11
D: .
CDR3: CAWSRPDTQYF
DNA: TGTGCCTGGAGTAGACCAGATACGCAGTATTTT

V: TRBV5-6
size: .
J: TRBJ1-1
length: 18
D: TRBD1
CDR3: CASSSLKGTGLFGTEAFF
DNA: TGTGCCAGCAGCTCCCTAAAAGGGACAGGGCTTTTTGGGACTGAAGCTTTCTTT

V: TRBV5-4
size: .
J: TRBJ2-1
length: 15
D: TRBD2
CDR3: CASSFKRGYYNEQFF
DNA: TGTGCCAGCAGCTTTAAGCGGGGGTACTACAATGAGCAGTTCTTC

V: TRBV15
size: .
J: TRBJ1-1
length: 15
D: .
CDR3: CATSRDQGQASEAFF
DNA: TGTGCCACCAGCAGAGACCAGGGGCAGGCAAGTGAAGCTTTCTTT

V: TRBV14
size: few
J: TRBJ1-6
length: 15
D: .
CDR3: CASSQEVGGITPLHF
DNA: TGTGCCAGCAGCCAAGAAGTTGGAGGGATTACACCCCTCCACTTT

V: TRBV11-2
size: .
J: TRBJ1-1
length: 15
D: .
CDR3: CASSLDQGWNTEAFF
DNA: TGTGCCAGCAGCCTGGATCAGGGTTGGAACACTGAAGCTTTCTTT

V: TRBV9
size: once
J: TRBJ2-7
length: 15
D: TRBD2
CDR3: CASSVGGGAAYEQYF
DNA: TGTGCCAGCAGCGTGGGGGGAGGGGCGGCCTACGAGCAGTACTTC

V: TRBV18
size: .
J: TRBJ1-2
length: 13
D: TRBD1
CDR3: CASSEQGQDGYTF
DNA: TGTGCCAGCTCAGAGCAGGGACAGGATGGCTACACCTTC

V: TRBV11-2
size: .
J: TRBJ2-5
length: 16
D: TRBD2
CDR3: CASSLGSSGAQETQYF
DNA: TGTGCCAGCAGCTTAGGGTCTAGCGGGGCCCAAGAGACCCAGTACTTC

V: TRBV16
size: .
J: TRBJ1-2
length: 15
D: TRBD1
CDR3: CASSPRTGANYGYTF
DNA: TGTGCCAGCAGCCCTCGGACAGGCGCAAACTATGGCTACACCTTC

V: TRBV7-6
size: .
J: TRBJ1-2
length: 13
D: TRBD1
CDR3: CASSWTGGAGYTF
DNA: TGTGCCAGCAGTTGGACAGGGGGCGCTGGCTACACCTTC